The clone carrying this T cell receptor (beta chain) is labeled medium-sized. TCRdb redid the calling of the 5' RACE reads with MiXCR, one entry per CDR3 protein. The sample shows tens of thousands of distinct CDR3 sequences, roughly 7% of them seen only once. The CDR3 is 15 residues long. CDR1 LGHDT and CDR2 YNNKEL come from the germline V gene (reference sequence). The V and J ends lost 0 bases and 4 bases, in that order; junction bases with no gene match: 6. These data originate in a study of neurological immune-mediated disorders. The source material was PBMCs. The TCR sequence derives from a woman aged 40 to 49 in good health. The V call is TRBV3-1, the J call TRBJ2-7; 7 positions agree with TRBD2. CDR3 in DNA: TGTGCCAGCAGCCAAGAGGGCGGGAGACGGTACGAGCAGTACTTC. Encoded protein: CASSQEGGRRYEQYF.